The next 2 T cell receptor beta chains were all read from a single sample in a study of breast tumors, draining lymph nodes, adjacent tissues. The lymph nodes were axillary draining lymph nodes from breast cancer patients. In TCRdb, the multiplex PCR reads were re-called with MiXCR into one record per CDR3 protein. There are 200,000 to 250,000 distinct CDR3 sequences in the sample; about 34% occur only once, and just over 1.4% lies in the top ten. The source material was axillary lymph node tissue. The receptors here all came from a female donor with breast cancer. Some clones in this sample may be carry-over from other donors' samples.

This clonotype was counted between two and nine times. Just one base apart from a much larger clone, this may be a read error. This rearrangement joins TRBV14 to TRBJ2-1; TRBD2 matches 10 bases. This CDR3 is built from 15 residues. Germline V gene lookup returns CDR1 SGHDN and CDR2 FVKESK. CDR3 in DNA: TGTGCCAGCAGCGGTCTAGCGGGAGCGTACAATGAGCCGTTCTTC. It codes for CASSGLAGAYNEPFF.

This clonotype occurred many times. The CDR3 spells CASSYSPITDTQYF. CDR3 bases: TGTGCCAGCAGTTACTCTCCGATCACAGATACGCAGTATTTT. J is TRBJ2-3 and V is TRBV6-5; no clear D gene. Germline values: CDR1 MNHEY, CDR2 SVGAGI. V was shortened by 0 bases and J by 2 bases, with 6 bases between the two germline ends. This CDR3 contains 14 residues.